The 2 T cell receptor beta chains in this list originate from one sample, sequenced in a study of vaccination effects on CD4 cells after COVID-19. These receptors lack a known antigen. At the end of 9 to 11 days of culture, CD4+ T cells were isolated. TCRdb's copy holds only in-frame clones and misses some; the assay was immunoSEQ multiplex PCR. The sample records 45,000 to 60,000 clones, about 75% being singletons. The specimen comprised CD4+ T cells from PBMCs cultured without peptide, sampled before COVID-19 vaccination. These receptors were taken from a human donor who had a prior SARS-CoV-2 infection.

The J gene is TRBJ1-6, the V gene TRBV30; D remains ambiguous. Trimming cost V 2 bases and J 9 bases, with 14 bases left between them. Germline CDR1 is GTSNPN and CDR2 is SVGIG (reference sequence). The CDR3 totals 14 residues. CDR3 sequence reads: CAWSWTPRGSPLHF. CDR3 bases: TGTGCCTGGAGTTGGACCCCACGAGGTTCACCCCTCCACTTT.

This rearrangement joins TRBV7-2 to TRBJ2-1, with D perhaps assigned TRBD1 or TRBD2 (5 bases each). The CDR3 covers 18 residues. Trimming took off 5 bases at V and 0 bases at J, with 20 bases between the two ends. Germline lookup yields CDR1 SGHTA and CDR2 FQGNSA. CDR3 protein: CASSPGRGSASSYNEQFF. The DNA of the CDR3 is TGTGCCAGCAGCCCGGGACGTGGGAGTGCCAGCTCCTACAATGAGCAGTTCTTC.